This T cell receptor beta chain comes out of a study of T cells in Graves' hyperthyroidism and ophthalmopathy. Overall study results and limits: Most clonotypes that expanded in the thyroid above 0.001 also showed up in blood.

Patients with uncontrolled infections, other autoimmune diseases, pregnancy or lactation were excluded. Diagnostic assessment was based on clinical symptoms, serum thyroxine and TRAb, thyroid ultrasound and orbital computed tomography. Each 10 ml fresh peripheral blood draw supplied the PBMCs. Amplification yielded TCR beta CDR3 regions, with RNA transcripts as the source. The HTBI set primed first-round TCR CDR3 RT-PCR. TCRdb reprocessed the multiplex PCR reads via MiXCR and lists one record per CDR3 protein. The sample holds around 560,000 distinct CDR3 sequences, roughly 17% seen once. The germline gives CDR1 MGHRA, CDR2 YSYEKL. The CDR3 covers 15 residues. The V end was cut by 4 bases, the J end by 1 base, with 12 bases between. This clonotype was seen ten or more times. Its antigen is as yet unknown.

The chain has TRBV4-1 and TRBJ2-3; D ambiguous. The TCR sequence derives from a woman aged 18-29 years with Graves' hyperthyroidism. Sequences were obtained from blood. CDR3 DNA: TGCGCCAGCAGCCTACTTCAGTATGGCACAGATACGCAGTATTTT. Translating gives CASSLLQYGTDTQYF.